The 16 T cell receptor beta chains presented below share a single source sample, sequenced in a study of blood T cell repertoires in COVID-19. The method was immunoSEQ multiplex PCR; TCRdb's version includes in-frame clones alone and lacks a portion of them. The table shows hundreds of thousands of clones, with 75% to 90% occurring only once. Input material: PBMCs or T cells enriched from blood (not recorded which). All receptors derive from a man aged 18 to 35 who had recovered from COVID-19.

The gene calls are TRBV27 and TRBJ1-1; maybe TRBD1 (6 bases). Trimming cost V 6 bases and J 1 base, with 18 bases left between them. Germline V lookup: CDR1 MNHEY, CDR2 SMNVEV (reference sequence). The CDR3 spans 16 residues. DNA for the CDR3: TGTGCCAGCAGCCCCCAGGCGGGGGGCTGGAACACTGAAGCTTTCTTT. Translating gives CASSPQAGGWNTEAFF.

The V call is TRBV4-3, the J call TRBJ2-3; maybe TRBD1 (6 bases). Germline V lookup: CDR1 LGHNA, CDR2 YSLEER. Trimming took 0 bases from V and 4 from J, leaving 14 bases between them. The CDR3 has 16 residues. The CDR3 here is CASSQDIQGKADTQYF. Here the CDR3 DNA reads TGCGCCAGCAGCCAAGATATACAGGGTAAGGCAGATACGCAGTATTTT.

The chain couples TRBV12-3 or TRBV12-4 to TRBJ1-2, with D possibly being TRBD1 (5 bases). V lost 1 base and J lost 7, with 10 bases in between. The CDR3 loop spans 13 amino acids. As DNA, the CDR3 is TGTGCCAGCAGTTTAGGAGTTCAGGGTGGCTACACCTTC. It encodes CASSLGVQGGYTF.

The rearrangement joins TRBV11-2 to TRBJ1-2, with 8 bases that match TRBD1. The J segment lost 4 bases and the V segment lost 6 bases, leaving 13 bases of the junction unmatched. Per germline, CDR1 SGHAT and CDR2 FQNNGV. The CDR3 spans 16 residues. CDR3 residues: CASSYSPGQGRYGYTF. The CDR3 region has the DNA TGTGCCAGCAGTTACTCCCCAGGACAGGGTCGCTATGGCTACACCTTC.

As for this clone: Mismatch with germline at one junction end may stem from a read error. The rearrangement links TRBV5-5 to TRBJ1-2, with D perhaps TRBD1 (5 bases). The CDR3 consists of 16 residues. Germline-derived CDR1 and CDR2 are SGHKS and YYEKEE (reference sequence). CDR3 in DNA: TGTGCCAGCAGCTTGGAGGGTAGACAGACCCTCTATGGCTACACTTTC. Its protein is CASSLEGRQTLYGYTF.

A single count supports this clone. The chain has TRBV28 and TRBJ1-2; D uncertain. Germline lookup yields CDR1 MDHEN and CDR2 SYDVKM. V gave up 1 base and J gave up 4 bases, with 10 bases separating them. The CDR3 extends over 14 amino acids. The CDR3 here is CASSLSARLYGYTF. The CDR3 DNA is TGTGCCAGCAGTTTATCGGCGCGGCTCTATGGCTACACCTTC.

This clone has only one observation. This chain uses TRBV19 with TRBJ1-2; D remains ambiguous. Germline V gene data show CDR1 as LNHDA and CDR2 as SQIVND (reference sequence). The CDR3 loop spans 15 amino acids. V gave up 1 base and J gave up 0 bases, with 9 bases separating them. The CDR3 region is CASSIGGDANYGYTF. The CDR3 coding sequence is TGTGCCAGTAGTATAGGCGGCGACGCTAACTATGGCTACACCTTC. The entire variable domain, with the rest obtained from reference TRBV19 and TRBJ1-2, is as follows: DGGITQSPKYLFRKEGQNVTLSCEQNLNHDAMYWYRQDPGQGLRLIYYSQIVNDFQKGDIAEGYSVSREKKESFPLTVTSAQKNPTAFYLCASSIGGDANYGYTFGSGTRLTVV.

The chain has TRBV28 and TRBJ2-2, with D perhaps matching TRBD1 (6 bases). The germline V gene encodes CDR1 MDHEN and CDR2 SYDVKM. V lost 6 bases and J lost 7, with 18 bases in between. CDR3 length: 15 amino acids. This chain's CDR3 is CASRAQGSPRGELFF. CDR3 nucleotides: TGTGCCAGCAGAGCTCAGGGGTCCCCACGCGGGGAGCTGTTTTTT.

This rearrangement joins TRBV9 to TRBJ2-1; no firm D call. This CDR3 has 12 amino acids. Germline CDR1 reads SGDLS; CDR2 reads YYNGEE. Trimming took off 4 bases at V and 9 bases at J, with 11 bases between the two ends. The CDR3 region has the DNA TGTGCCAGCAGCCAATTAGCTGGTGAGCAGTTCTTC. Protein sequence: CASSQLAGEQFF.

A note on this clone: Other DNA sequences in this sample translate to the same CDR3. The genes are TRBV20-1 and TRBJ2-7, with TRBD2 as a possible D gene (6 bases). Deletions cut 2 bases from V and 6 bases from J, with 8 bases between. The CDR3 length is 11 residues. CDR1 is DFQATT, CDR2 SNEGSKA, per germline (reference sequence). For the CDR3, the DNA is TGCAGTGCTAGAAGCGGGTTCGAGCAGTACTTC. Translating it yields CSARSGFEQYF.

The chain employs TRBV20-1 and TRBJ2-1; perhaps TRBD2 as D (6 bases). The V gene lost 7 bases and the J gene lost 7 bases, with 11 bases spanning the gap. The germline gives CDR1 DFQATT, CDR2 SNEGSKA (reference sequence). The CDR3 consists of 11 residues. The DNA for the CDR3 is TGCAGTGGGGCGGGGATGAATGAGCAGTTCTTC. It encodes CSGAGMNEQFF.

This chain connects TRBV9 to TRBJ1-2; D ambiguous. V lost 0 bases, J lost 0 bases, and 9 bases lay in between. CDR1 is SGDLS and CDR2 is YYNGEE in the germline V gene. The CDR3 is made up of 15 amino acids. The CDR3 loop reads CASSVAAGANYGYTF. The DNA for the CDR3 is TGTGCCAGCAGCGTAGCTGCCGGAGCTAACTATGGCTACACCTTC.

The V call is TRBV18, the J call TRBJ2-5; TRBD2 matches 7 bases. Germline assignment: CDR1 KGHSH and CDR2 LQKENI. With V trimmed by 3 bases and J by 7 bases, 5 bases remained unmatched. The CDR3 has 13 amino acids. The CDR3 bases are TGTGCCAGCTCACCTAGCAGGGAGGGGACCCAGTACTTC. Protein product: CASSPSREGTQYF.

This clone appeared a few times. This sequence joins TRBV5-1 and TRBJ2-7; TRBD2 agrees at 10 bases. The CDR3 runs to 15 residues. Germline V gives CDR1 SGHRS, CDR2 YFSETQ. V lost 0 bases and J lost 3; bases outside the gene matches: 3. The CDR3 loop reads CASSLASGSLYEQYF. The CDR3, as DNA: TGCGCCAGCAGCTTGGCTAGCGGGAGTCTCTACGAGCAGTACTTC.

This sequence joins TRBV19 and TRBJ2-7, with TRBD1 matching over 8 bases. This CDR3 has 15 amino acids. Germline trimming cut 5 bases from V and 1 base from J; bases unmatched to any gene: 7. CDR1 is LNHDA, CDR2 SQIVND, per germline (reference sequence). The CDR3 nucleotides read TGTGCCAGTAGTCTCCGACAGGGGCTATCCTACGAGCAGTACTTC. Its protein product is CASSLRQGLSYEQYF.

This rearrangement joins TRBV12-3 or TRBV12-4 to TRBJ1-2; TRBD1 is a possible D gene (5 bases). Trimming cost V 5 bases and J 3 bases, with 10 bases left between them. The CDR3 spans 13 residues. The CDR3: CASSPGFDYGYTF. The CDR3 nucleotides read TGTGCCAGCAGTCCAGGGTTTGACTATGGCTACACCTTC.